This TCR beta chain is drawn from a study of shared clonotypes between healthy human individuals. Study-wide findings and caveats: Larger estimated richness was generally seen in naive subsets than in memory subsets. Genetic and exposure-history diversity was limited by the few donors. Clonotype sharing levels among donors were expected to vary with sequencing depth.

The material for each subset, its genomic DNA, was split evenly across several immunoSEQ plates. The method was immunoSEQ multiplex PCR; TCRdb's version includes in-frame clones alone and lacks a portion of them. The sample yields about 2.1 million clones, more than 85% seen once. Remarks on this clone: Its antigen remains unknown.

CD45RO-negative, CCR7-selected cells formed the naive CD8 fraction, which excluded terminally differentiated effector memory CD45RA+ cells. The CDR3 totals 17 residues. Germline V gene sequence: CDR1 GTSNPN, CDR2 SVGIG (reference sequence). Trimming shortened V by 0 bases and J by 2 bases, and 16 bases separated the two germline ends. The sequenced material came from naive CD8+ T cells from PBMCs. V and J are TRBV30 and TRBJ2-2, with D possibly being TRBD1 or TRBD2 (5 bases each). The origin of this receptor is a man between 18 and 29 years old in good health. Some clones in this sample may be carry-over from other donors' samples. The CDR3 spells CAWSVLELRGNTGELFF. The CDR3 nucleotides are TGTGCCTGGAGTGTACTGGAGTTGAGGGGAAACACCGGGGAGCTGTTTTTT.